The present T cell receptor (beta chain) was sequenced within a study of neoadjuvant anti-PD-1 for oral cavity cancer. Background on the study: Around day 43, patients without progression received a fourth nivolumab dose before surgery. Findings of the study overall: TCR analyses covered only three patients per response group.

Notes on this clone: No antigen is known for it.

Libraries were prepared by immunoSEQ multiplex PCR; TCRdb keeps only in-frame clonotypes and omits some of them. The table shows more than 7,500 clones, with 53% occurring only once. The patients had HPV-negative, locally advanced oral cavity squamous cell carcinoma. CDR3 length: 17 residues. Trimming removed 4 bases at V and 2 bases at J, with 19 bases between. The germline gives CDR1 MGHRA, CDR2 YSYEKL. V is TRBV4-1 and J is TRBJ2-3; D call uncertain. The origin of this receptor is a person aged 35 to 85 with oral cavity squamous cell carcinoma. Here the sequenced sample was tumor tissue, taken before nivolumab (anti-PD-1) treatment. CDR3 amino acids: CASSLTAASEDTDTQYF. The DNA of the CDR3 is TGCGCCAGCAGCCTGACCGCAGCGAGCGAGGACACAGATACGCAGTATTTT.